This entry concerns a single T cell receptor beta chain. Its antigen is still unknown. TCRdb's copy holds only in-frame clones and misses some; the assay was immunoSEQ multiplex PCR. The repertoire holds 8,000 or so clones, with about 86% as singletons. The data were obtained in a study of PD-1 blockade in classical Hodgkin lymphoma. Study as a whole: With a 2-week interval, patients received intravenous nivolumab at 3 mg/kg. Study-wide findings and caveats: Newly diagnosed patients had diversity similar to the baseline diversity of complete responders.

Patients all relapsed after autologous stem cell transplantation, and there was variation in brentuximab vedotin exposure. Magnetic negative selection of thawed PBMCs yielded the CD8+ T cells. The specimen comprised CD8+ T cells from blood, sampled at baseline. This TCR came from a human donor with classical Hodgkin lymphoma.

In DNA, the CDR3 is TGTGCCAGCAGCTTAACTGTGGACCCCTCAGACGAGCAGTACTTC. Protein sequence: CASSLTVDPSDEQYF. The J gene is TRBJ2-7, the V gene TRBV7-9; D gene unclear. This CDR3 has 15 residues. V dropped 2 bases and J dropped 5 bases, with 16 bases sitting between them. Germline V gives CDR1 SEHNR, CDR2 FQNEAQ (reference sequence).